This T cell receptor (beta chain) was documented in a study of T cell responses to AZD1222 COVID-19 vaccine. For this clone: The antigen is unknown.

Libraries were prepared by immunoSEQ multiplex PCR; TCRdb keeps only in-frame clonotypes and omits some of them. The sample has roughly 140,000 clones; under 95% are singletons. Study conclusions and caveats: Mostly white British, mostly female donors; authors suggested clonal diversity may be underestimated.

The length of the CDR3 is 13 residues. The trim removed 5 bases at V and 8 bases at J, leaving 8 bases unmatched. Germline V CDR1 and CDR2: SGHNT, YYREEE (reference sequence). Sequencing was performed on peripheral blood, taken on day 0 of AZD1222 vaccination. The chain couples TRBV5-4 to TRBJ1-2; 8 nucleotides align to TRBD1. The TCR was taken from an adult in good health. The CDR3 spells CASRVTGAKGYTF. In DNA form, the CDR3 reads TGTGCCAGCAGAGTGACAGGGGCGAAGGGCTACACCTTC.